This TCR beta chain was found in a study of T-cell reconstitution after alpha-beta-depleted transplantation in children. The study's findings and limits: Diversity and T-cell counts at one year after transplant derived mostly from new T cells. At day 60, the high TCRbeta diversity found in some patients originated from recipient T cells and thymic progenitors that had survived. In patients about two months after transplant, alpha-beta T cells reportedly arose from several hundred expanded graft clones.

This sample's TCRbeta library carried unique molecular identifier barcodes. TCRdb used MiXCR to reprocess the PCR reads, holding one entry per CDR3 protein. The table records approximately 300,000 distinct CDR3 sequences, roughly 7.8% of them present only once. As to this clonotype: Its cognate antigen is unknown.

This clonotype was obtained from a female patient aged 2-10 years who had a stem cell transplant for Fanconi anemia, so the T cells may come from the graft donor. The starting material was peripheral blood, obtained 360 days after TCRalphabeta/CD19-depleted stem cell transplant.

The CDR3 coding sequence is TGTGCCAGCAGCCTGGGACAGCGGCGAGAAGCTTTCTTT. This codes for CASSLGQRREAFF. This rearrangement joins TRBV7-2 to TRBJ1-1; 7 positions agree with TRBD1. The CDR3 extends over 13 amino acids. The germline V gene has CDR1 SGHTA and CDR2 FQGNSA. The ends lost 5 bases at V and 8 bases at J; junction bases unmatched: 8.